This T cell receptor beta chain originates from a study of T cells in Graves' hyperthyroidism and ophthalmopathy. Trimming removed 6 bases from V and 5 bases from J, with 20 bases in between. The CDR3 is made up of 15 amino acids. Germline V CDR1 and CDR2: SQVTM, ANQGSEA. The investigators amplified TCR beta CDR3 regions from RNA transcripts. HTBI primers drove first-round RT-PCR of the TCR CDR3. TCRdb passed the multiplex PCR reads through MiXCR, listing each CDR3 protein once. The sample contains fewer than 550,000 distinct CDR3 sequences, less than 25% of which appear only once. This TCR was recovered from a woman aged 25 to 45 with Graves' ophthalmopathy. Sequenced material: blood. The chain recombines TRBV29-1 with TRBJ1-3; TRBD1 is a possible D gene (5 bases). CDR3 sequence (DNA): TGCAGCGTGACTCTCAGGGAACTGGGTCGAAACACCATATATTTT. The encoded protein is CSVTLRELGRNTIYF.